Listed below are T cell receptor beta chains from one sample, sequenced in a study of blood T cells in healthy people across ages. TCRdb ran MiXCR on the 5' RACE reads and lists one entry per CDR3 protein. The sample lists hundreds of thousands of distinct CDR3 sequences, roughly 50% occurring once. The specimen sequenced was blood. The receptors were sampled from a young man in good health. CDR3s include the opening cysteine and the closing phenylalanine or tryptophan. D genes are given only for firm matches. Size tells how often a clone was seen (once, few, many) or the class of an expanded clone, and some rows leave it out.

d_call j_call cdr3_length v_call clone_size cdr3_nt cdr3_aa
- TRBJ2-5 20 TRBV12-3/TRBV12-4 - TGTGCCAGCAGTTTCCCCTCGGAAGGTGGAAGCGGCAGGGCCGGTGAGACCCAGTACTTC CASSFPSEGGSGRAGETQYF
- TRBJ1-2 14 TRBV25-1 - TGTGCCAGCAGTCCTGTGGGGTTGAACTATGGCTACACCTTC CASSPVGLNYGYTF
- TRBJ2-7 14 TRBV20-1 many TGCAGTGCTAGATCTGGGCTAATCTCCTACGAGCAGTACTTC CSARSGLISYEQYF
- TRBJ2-3 13 TRBV3-1 - TGTGCCAGCAGCCTCCCTCGGGGGGATACGCAGTATTTT CASSLPRGDTQYF
- TRBJ2-5 14 TRBV4-1 - TGCGCCAGCAGCCAAGATGAGGGGAGGGAGACCCAGTACTTC CASSQDEGRETQYF
TRBD2 TRBJ2-1 15 TRBV20-1 - TGCAGTGCTAGAGATTCTAGCGGGCCATACAATGAGCAGTTCTTC CSARDSSGPYNEQFF
TRBD1 TRBJ2-7 19 TRBV28 - TGTGCCAGCAGTTCATACGTAAATAATCCGGGACAGCTAGCCTACGAGCAGTACTTC CASSSYVNNPGQLAYEQYF
- TRBJ2-5 12 TRBV20-1 - TGCAGTGCCATCAAGACTCTGGAGACCCAGTACTTC CSAIKTLETQYF
- TRBJ2-3 11 TRBV29-1 once TGCAGCGGCCTAAACACAGATACGCAGTATTTT CSGLNTDTQYF
- TRBJ2-5 11 TRBV7-9 few TGTGCCAGCCGTGAAGAAGAGACCCAGTACTTC CASREEETQYF
TRBD1 TRBJ1-6 15 TRBV12-3/TRBV12-4 - TGTGCCAGCAGTGGACAGGGGAGTATGAATTCACCCCCCCACTTT CASSGQGSMNSPPHF
- TRBJ2-1 16 TRBV6-4 - TGTGCCAGCAGTCCAATAGCGGAGTCTTCCTACAATGAGCAGTTCTTC CASSPIAESSYNEQFF
TRBD2 TRBJ2-7 14 TRBV2 once TGTGCCAGCAGGACGACTAGCGGGGTAAATGAGCAGTACTTC CASRTTSGVNEQYF
- TRBJ2-3 18 TRBV3-1 - TGTGCCAGCAGCCAAGAGCTATTTAGTAGGGGGAGCACAGATACGCAGTATTTT CASSQELFSRGSTDTQYF
- TRBJ1-2 11 TRBV24-1 few TGTGCCACCAGTGAGGGCTATGGCTACACCTTC CATSEGYGYTF
- TRBJ1-2 15 TRBV4-2 - TGTGCCAGCAGCCAAGGGCCAGGCGAGGGATATGGCTACACCTTC CASSQGPGEGYGYTF
- TRBJ1-1 15 TRBV6-5 - TGTGCCGGCAGTTACTCGAATGTTGGGTTCACTGAAGCTTTCTTT CAGSYSNVGFTEAFF
- TRBJ2-7 12 TRBV4-1 - TGCGCCAGCAGCCAAGGCAAGGGGGAGCAGTACTTC CASSQGKGEQYF
- TRBJ2-6 16 TRBV5-1 - TGCGCCAGCAGCTTGGGACAGAGCTCTGGGGCCAACGTCCTGACTTTC CASSLGQSSGANVLTF
- TRBJ2-3 18 TRBV29-1 few TGCAGCGTTGAGCACCAAGGACTAACAGGGTTGAGGCCAGATACGCAGTATTTT CSVEHQGLTGLRPDTQYF
- TRBJ2-5 18 TRBV27 - TGTGCCAGCAGTTCCCCGTTATTTGGTGGGGGCCAAGGAGAGACCCAGTACTTC CASSSPLFGGGQGETQYF
TRBD1 TRBJ2-1 15 TRBV29-1 - TGCAGCGTTCTCCGACAGGGGGCAAGCTACAATGAGCAGTTCTTC CSVLRQGASYNEQFF
TRBD2 TRBJ2-5 14 TRBV20-1 - TGCAGTGCTCTCCGGACTAGCGGCCAAGAGACCCAGTACTTC CSALRTSGQETQYF
- TRBJ2-7 11 TRBV12-3/TRBV12-4 - TGTGCCAGCAGTGACTTTTCCGAGCAGTACTTC CASSDFSEQYF
- TRBJ1-6 13 TRBV30 - TGTGCCTGGAGTGTAACAGTCTCTTCACCCCTCCACTTT CAWSVTVSSPLHF
TRBD2 TRBJ2-7 14 TRBV6-2/TRBV6-3 few TGTGCCAGCAGGGGACTAGCGGCCGCCTACGAGCAGTACTTC CASRGLAAAYEQYF
TRBD2 TRBJ2-5 14 TRBV29-1 - TGCAGCATTGAGCGGGGGGACAGATGGGAGACCCAGTACTTC CSIERGDRWETQYF
- TRBJ2-3 12 TRBV5-1 - TGCGCCAGCAGACCAGATCAGTCGGCGCAGTATTTT CASRPDQSAQYF
- TRBJ2-7 15 TRBV12-3/TRBV12-4 - TGTGCCAGCAGCGGTACTAGAGACCCAGCCTACGAGCAGTACTTC CASSGTRDPAYEQYF
- TRBJ2-3 12 TRBV6-6 - TGTGCCAGCAATAACATGGCAGATACGCAGTATTTT CASNNMADTQYF
- TRBJ1-5 14 TRBV4-1 - TGCGCCAGCAGCTCGGAGTTTGGGAATCAGCCCCAGCATTTT CASSSEFGNQPQHF
TRBD2 TRBJ2-5 13 TRBV2 - TGTGCCAGCGCTTTAGGACTAGCGGTGACCCAGTACTTC CASALGLAVTQYF
- TRBJ2-7 15 TRBV7-2 few TGTGCCAGCAGCTTAGGTGGGGGGGCCACCTACGAGCAGTACTTC CASSLGGGATYEQYF
- TRBJ1-2 12 TRBV7-9 - TGTGCCAGCAACCAAAACGGCCGGGGCTACACCTTC CASNQNGRGYTF
TRBD1 TRBJ2-5 14 TRBV7-2 - TGTGCCAGCAGGTGGACAGGGGGGCAAGAGACCCAGTACTTC CASRWTGGQETQYF
- TRBJ2-4 12 TRBV28 few TGTGCCAGCCGGGGAGCCAAAAACATTCAGTACTTC CASRGAKNIQYF
- TRBJ2-5 14 TRBV7-9 few TGTGCCAGCAGCTTAGCGGGGGCCCACGGGGCCCAGTACTTC CASSLAGAHGAQYF
- TRBJ2-5 13 TRBV6-5 - TGTGCCAGCAGTTACTTATCTCAAGAGACCCAGTACTTC CASSYLSQETQYF
- TRBJ2-1 16 TRBV4-1 - TGCGCCAGCAGCCAAGGGATAGGGGATAGCACAGATACGCAGTTCTTC CASSQGIGDSTDTQFF
TRBD2 TRBJ2-1 19 TRBV20-1 few TGCAGTGCTAGAGACGGGACTAGCGGGAGGGCCGGCTCCTACAATGAGCAGTTCTTC CSARDGTSGRAGSYNEQFF
TRBD2 TRBJ2-1 16 TRBV10-3 few TGTGCCATCAGTGAGTCGAACGGCCTAGCGGGTAGTGAGCAGTTCTTC CAISESNGLAGSEQFF